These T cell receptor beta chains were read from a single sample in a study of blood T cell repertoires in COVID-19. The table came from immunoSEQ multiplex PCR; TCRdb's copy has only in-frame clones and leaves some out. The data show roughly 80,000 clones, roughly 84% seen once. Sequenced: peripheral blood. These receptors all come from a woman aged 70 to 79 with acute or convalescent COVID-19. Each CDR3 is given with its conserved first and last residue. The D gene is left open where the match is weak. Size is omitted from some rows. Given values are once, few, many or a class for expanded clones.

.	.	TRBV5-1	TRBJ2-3	CASSLGPGESNTQYF	TGCGCCAGCAGCCTGGGACCGGGGGAGTCAAATACGCAGTATTTT
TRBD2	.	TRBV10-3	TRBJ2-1	CAITPAGTSGYNEQFF	TGTGCCATCACTCCCGCTGGGACTAGCGGATACAATGAGCAGTTCTTC
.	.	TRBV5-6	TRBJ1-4	CASSLRGTNEKLFF	TGTGCCAGCAGCCTCCGGGGAACTAATGAAAAACTGTTTTTT
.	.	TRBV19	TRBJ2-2	CASSPRQGRVTGELFF	TGTGCCAGTAGTCCTCGACAGGGGAGGGTCACCGGGGAGCTGTTTTTT
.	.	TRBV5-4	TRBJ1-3	CASSLGAGNFLGNTIYF	TGTGCCAGCAGCTTGGGTGCAGGGAACTTTTTAGGAAACACCATATATTTT
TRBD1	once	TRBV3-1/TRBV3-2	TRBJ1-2	CASSPGTAGGYTF	TGTGCCAGCAGCCCGGGGACAGCCGGTGGCTACACCTTC
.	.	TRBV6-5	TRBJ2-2	CASRRVTGELFF	TGTGCCAGCAGGAGGGTCACCGGGGAGCTGTTTTTT
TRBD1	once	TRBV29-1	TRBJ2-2	CSVVLQGANTGELFF	TGCAGCGTTGTTCTCCAGGGGGCGAACACCGGGGAGCTGTTTTTT
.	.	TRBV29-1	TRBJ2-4	CSVEGVETNIQYF	TGCAGCGTTGAGGGTGTGGAGACGAACATTCAGTACTTC
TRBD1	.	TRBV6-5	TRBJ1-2	CASRSGGGGAYGYTF	TGTGCCAGCAGGTCCGGAGGAGGGGGCGCTTATGGCTACACCTTC
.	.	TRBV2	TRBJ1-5	CASSELVTVSNQPQHF	TGTGCCAGCAGTGAACTTGTGACAGTAAGCAATCAGCCCCAGCATTTT
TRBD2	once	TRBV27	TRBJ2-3	CASSSLAGGSPTDTQYF	TGTGCCAGCAGTTCCCTAGCGGGAGGCTCCCCTACAGATACGCAGTATTTT
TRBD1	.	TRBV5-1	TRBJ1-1	CASTLGQGLNTEAFF	TGCGCCAGCACCTTAGGACAGGGATTGAACACTGAAGCTTTCTTT
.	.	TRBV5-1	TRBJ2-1	CASTPGAGNNEQFF	TGCGCCAGCACCCCTGGGGCAGGGAACAATGAGCAGTTCTTC
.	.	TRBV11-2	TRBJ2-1	CASSPLIGGTEQFF	TGTGCCAGCAGCCCGTTAATCGGGGGTACTGAGCAGTTCTTC
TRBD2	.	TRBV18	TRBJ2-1	CASSQGLAGGPEQFF	TGTGCCAGCTCCCAGGGACTAGCGGGAGGGCCTGAGCAGTTCTTC
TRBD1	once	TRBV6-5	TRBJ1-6	CASSEDRGRSPLHF	TGTGCCAGCAGCGAGGACAGGGGGCGGTCACCCCTCCACTTT
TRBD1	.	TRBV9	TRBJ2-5	CASSVAPTGIQETQYF	TGTGCCAGCAGCGTAGCCCCGACAGGGATACAAGAGACCCAGTACTTC
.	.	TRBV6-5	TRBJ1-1	CASSLPPGGF	TGTGCCAGCAGTCTCCCGCCGGGGGGTTTT
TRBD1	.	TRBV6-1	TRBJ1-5	CASSEGQGVRPQHF	TGTGCCAGCAGTGAAGGACAGGGGGTTCGGCCCCAGCATTTT
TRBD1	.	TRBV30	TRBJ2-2	CAWSLDRGAGELFF	TGTGCCTGGAGTCTGGACAGGGGAGCCGGGGAGCTGTTTTTT
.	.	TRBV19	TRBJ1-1	CASSIGGQAAFF	TGTGCCAGTAGTATAGGAGGGCAGGCGGCTTTCTTT
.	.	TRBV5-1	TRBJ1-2	CASSLAGVSYGYTF	TGCGCCAGCAGCTTGGCCGGGGTATCCTATGGCTACACCTTC
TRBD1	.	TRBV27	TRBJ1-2	CASKSGTGGPYGYTF	TGTGCCAGTAAGTCCGGGACAGGGGGACCCTATGGCTACACCTTC
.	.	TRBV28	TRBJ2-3	CASSLAARGTDTQYF	TGTGCCAGCAGTTTGGCGGCCAGGGGCACAGATACGCAGTATTTT
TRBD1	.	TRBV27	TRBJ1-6	CASSLETGTPPLHF	TGTGCCAGCAGTTTGGAGACAGGGACGCCACCCCTCCACTTT
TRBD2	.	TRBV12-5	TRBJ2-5	CASGSPAGLAGGETQYF	TGTGCTAGTGGTTCCCCCGCAGGACTAGCGGGAGGGGAGACCCAGTACTTC
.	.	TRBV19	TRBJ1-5	CASSVQGNSNQPQHF	TGTGCCAGTAGTGTTCAGGGAAATAGCAATCAGCCCCAGCATTTT
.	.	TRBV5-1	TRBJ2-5	CASSLGPSEPGETQYF	TGCGCCAGCAGCTTAGGGCCGTCGGAGCCGGGGGAGACCCAGTACTTC
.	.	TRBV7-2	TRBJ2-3	CASSLEGGRYYTQYF	TGTGCCAGCAGCTTAGAAGGGGGACGCTACTATACGCAGTATTTT
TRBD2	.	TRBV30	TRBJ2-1	CAWSITSGRRNEQFF	TGTGCCTGGAGTATTACTAGCGGGAGGAGAAATGAGCAGTTCTTC
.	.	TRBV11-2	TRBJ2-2	CASSLGTAANTGELFF	TGTGCCAGCAGCTTAGGGACAGCAGCGAACACCGGGGAGCTGTTTTTT
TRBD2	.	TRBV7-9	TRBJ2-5	CASSFGFRLAGEETQYF	TGTGCCAGCAGCTTTGGGTTCCGACTAGCGGGGGAAGAGACCCAGTACTTC
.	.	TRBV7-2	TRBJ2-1	CASSLGAAGRTNEQFF	TGTGCCAGCAGCTTAGGGGCGGCGGGTCGTACCAATGAGCAGTTCTTC
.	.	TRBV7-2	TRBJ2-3	CASSLTTPTDTQYF	TGTGCCAGCAGCTTAACTACGCCCACCGATACGCAGTATTTT
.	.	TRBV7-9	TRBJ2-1	CASSLDNYEQFF	TGTGCCAGCAGCTTAGATAACTATGAGCAGTTCTTC
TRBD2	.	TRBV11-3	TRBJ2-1	CASSEVSGGGNEQFF	TGTGCCAGCAGCGAGGTCTCGGGAGGGGGAAATGAGCAGTTCTTC
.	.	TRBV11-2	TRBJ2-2	CASSPRLGAGELFF	TGTGCCAGCAGTCCTCGACTCGGCGCCGGGGAGCTGTTTTTT
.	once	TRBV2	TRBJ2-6	CASSGPSGANVLTF	TGTGCCAGCAGTGGGCCCTCTGGGGCCAACGTCCTGACTTTC
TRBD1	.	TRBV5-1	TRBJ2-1	CASSVPGQGTNEQFF	TGCGCCAGCAGCGTACCGGGACAGGGTACCAATGAGCAGTTCTTC
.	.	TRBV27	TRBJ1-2	CASSLSVGDYGYTF	TGTGCCAGCAGTTTATCAGTGGGAGACTATGGCTACACCTTC
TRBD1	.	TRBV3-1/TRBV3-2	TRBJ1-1	CASSQLDRANTEAFF	TGTGCCAGCAGCCAATTGGACAGGGCCAACACTGAAGCTTTCTTT
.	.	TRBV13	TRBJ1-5	CASSSGGGNQPQHF	TGTGCCAGCAGCTCGGGGGGCGGCAATCAGCCCCAGCATTTT
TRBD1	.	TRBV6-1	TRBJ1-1	CASSEGTGRGTEAFF	TGTGCCAGCAGTGAAGGGACAGGGCGGGGCACTGAAGCTTTCTTT
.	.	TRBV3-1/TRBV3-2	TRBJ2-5	CASSAKETQYF	TGTGCCAGCAGCGCTAAAGAGACCCAGTACTTC
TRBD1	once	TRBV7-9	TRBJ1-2	CASSLGSRDRDGYTF	TGTGCCAGCAGCTTAGGTAGCCGGGACAGGGACGGCTACACCTTC
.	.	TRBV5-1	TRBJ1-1	CASSFTATGLNTEAFF	TGCGCCAGCAGCTTCACCGCCACAGGGCTGAACACTGAAGCTTTCTTT
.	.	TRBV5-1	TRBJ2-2	CASSLEAGGTGELFF	TGCGCCAGCAGCTTGGAAGCCGGCGGCACCGGGGAGCTGTTTTTT
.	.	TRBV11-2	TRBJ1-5	CASSFGFGQPQHF	TGTGCCAGCAGCTTCGGGTTCGGTCAGCCCCAGCATTTT
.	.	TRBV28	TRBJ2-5	CASSFGGVPSGNQETQYF	TGTGCCAGCAGTTTTGGAGGGGTTCCATCGGGCAACCAAGAGACCCAGTACTTC
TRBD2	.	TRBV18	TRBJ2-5	CASSRASGTAEDQETQYF	TGTGCCAGCTCACGGGCTAGCGGGACAGCAGAGGACCAAGAGACCCAGTACTTC
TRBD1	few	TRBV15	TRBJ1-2	CATSRDVPGGGYYGYTF	TGTGCCACCAGCAGAGATGTCCCAGGGGGCGGGTACTATGGCTACACCTTC
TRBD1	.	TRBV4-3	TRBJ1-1	CASSIGTVGNTEAFF	TGCGCCAGCAGCATAGGGACAGTGGGGAACACTGAAGCTTTCTTT
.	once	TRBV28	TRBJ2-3	CASSFEALTDTQYF	TGTGCCAGCAGTTTCGAAGCCCTCACAGATACGCAGTATTTT
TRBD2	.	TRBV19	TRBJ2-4	CASSKAGELPAKNIQYF	TGTGCCAGTAGTAAAGCGGGAGAGCTACCCGCCAAAAACATTCAGTACTTC